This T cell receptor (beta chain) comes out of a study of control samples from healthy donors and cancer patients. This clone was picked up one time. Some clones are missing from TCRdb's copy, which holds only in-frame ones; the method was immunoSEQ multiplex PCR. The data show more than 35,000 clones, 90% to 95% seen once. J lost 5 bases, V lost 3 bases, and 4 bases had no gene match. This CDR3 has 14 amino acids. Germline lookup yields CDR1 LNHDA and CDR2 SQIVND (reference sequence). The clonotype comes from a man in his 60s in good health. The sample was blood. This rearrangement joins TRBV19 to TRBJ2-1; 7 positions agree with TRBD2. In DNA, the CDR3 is TGTGCCAGTAGTATCAGCGGGATGGACAATGAGCAGTTCTTC. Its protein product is CASSISGMDNEQFF.